This TCR beta chain was identified in a study of cytomegalovirus exposure and HLA in healthy donors. Turning to the study itself: The roughly 670 first-cohort repertoires and the approximately 130 validation repertoires shared the same platform, a later analysis reported.

CDR3 length: 16 amino acids. V shed 0 bases and J shed 1 base, with 10 bases lying between them. Looked up from germline, CDR1 is SGHAT and CDR2 is FQNNGV. Study-level results: Under in vitro conditions, a few CMV-associated chains were confirmed as specific for CMV antigens. It was reportedly the case that the classifier diagnosed cytomegalovirus status with high specificity and sensitivity. Rare TCR sequences dominated, though some public TCRs recurred in many donors.

On this clone: The antigen is undetermined.

This table comes from immunoSEQ multiplex PCR, and its TCRdb copy is limited to in-frame clones, with some not included. The sample includes over 110,000 clones, roughly nine tenths of them seen just once. The rearrangement links TRBV11-2 to TRBJ2-4; possibly TRBD2 for D (6 bases). This receptor was taken from a man in his late teens or twenties in good health and CMV-seronegative. The specimen sequenced was PBMCs. Here the CDR3 DNA reads TGTGCCAGCAGCTTAGAAGGGGCGGGGGCCAAAAACATTCAGTACTTC. Protein product: CASSLEGAGAKNIQYF.